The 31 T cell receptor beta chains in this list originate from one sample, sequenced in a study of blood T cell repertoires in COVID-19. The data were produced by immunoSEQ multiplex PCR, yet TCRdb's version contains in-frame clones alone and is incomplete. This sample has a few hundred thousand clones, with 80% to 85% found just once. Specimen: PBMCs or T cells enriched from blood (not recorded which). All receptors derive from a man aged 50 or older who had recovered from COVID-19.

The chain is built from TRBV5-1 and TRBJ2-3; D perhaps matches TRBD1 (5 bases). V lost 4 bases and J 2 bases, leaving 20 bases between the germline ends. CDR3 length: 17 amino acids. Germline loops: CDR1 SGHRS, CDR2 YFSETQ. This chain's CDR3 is CASSHLDFGAPTDTQYF. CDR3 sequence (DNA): TGCGCCAGCAGCCATTTGGATTTTGGGGCCCCCACAGATACGCAGTATTTT.

The CDR3 coding sequence is TGTGCCAGTAGTCCAAGACAGGGAAACACTGAAGCTTTCTTT. Translation: CASSPRQGNTEAFF. The chain uses TRBV19 and TRBJ1-1, with TRBD1 identical over 7 bases. The CDR3 sequence is 14 residues long. After removal of 5 bases from V and 2 bases from J, the junction contained 5 bases not matched to a gene. Germline-derived CDR1 and CDR2 are LNHDA and SQIVND (reference sequence).

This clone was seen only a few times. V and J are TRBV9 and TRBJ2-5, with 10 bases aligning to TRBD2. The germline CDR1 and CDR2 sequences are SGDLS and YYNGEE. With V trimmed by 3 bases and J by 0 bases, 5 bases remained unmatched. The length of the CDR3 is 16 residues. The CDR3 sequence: CASSGPLAGNQETQYF. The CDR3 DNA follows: TGTGCCAGCAGCGGACCACTAGCGGGAAACCAAGAGACCCAGTACTTC.

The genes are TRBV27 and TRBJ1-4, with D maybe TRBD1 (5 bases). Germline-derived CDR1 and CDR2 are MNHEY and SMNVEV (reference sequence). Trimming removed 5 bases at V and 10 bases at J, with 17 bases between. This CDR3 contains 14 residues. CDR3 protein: CASSPGGIRGKLFF. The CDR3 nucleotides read TGTGCCAGCAGTCCGGGGGGAATTCGAGGAAAACTGTTTTTT.

In DNA form, the CDR3 reads TGTGCCAGCAGTTACTCTTTTCCGTCCCATAATTCACCCCTCCACTTT. Translating gives CASSYSFPSHNSPLHF. V usage is TRBV6-5 and J usage is TRBJ1-6, with D hard to call. Germline V gene sequence: CDR1 MNHEY, CDR2 SVGAGI. This CDR3 has 16 amino acids. Trimming pared 0 bases from V and 5 bases from J, leaving 11 bases between.

The CDR3 protein is CASSFLGGWQRYNEQFF. CDR3 nucleotide sequence: TGTGCCAGCAGTTTCCTCGGGGGTTGGCAACGCTACAATGAGCAGTTCTTC. The chain has TRBV28 and TRBJ2-1; weak D call: TRBD2 (6 bases). V lost 3 bases and J 3 bases, leaving 18 bases between the germline ends. Germline lookup yields CDR1 MDHEN and CDR2 SYDVKM. The CDR3 loop spans 17 amino acids.

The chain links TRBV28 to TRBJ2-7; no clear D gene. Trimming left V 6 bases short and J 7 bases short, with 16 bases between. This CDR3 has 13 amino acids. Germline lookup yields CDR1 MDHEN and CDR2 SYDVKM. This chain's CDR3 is CASSFERPREQYF. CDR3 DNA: TGTGCCAGCAGCTTTGAGCGCCCTCGAGAGCAGTACTTC.

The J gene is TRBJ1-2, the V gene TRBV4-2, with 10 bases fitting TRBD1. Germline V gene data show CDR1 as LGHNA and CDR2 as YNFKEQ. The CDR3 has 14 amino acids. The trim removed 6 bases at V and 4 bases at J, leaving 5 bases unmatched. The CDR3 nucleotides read TGTGCCAGCAGAAAGGGACAGGGGAGCTATGGCTACACCTTC. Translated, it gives CASRKGQGSYGYTF.

The DNA of the CDR3 is TGTGCCAGCAGCCGTGGACTAGCGGGACGTTGGGATGAGCAGTTCTTC. It codes for CASSRGLAGRWDEQFF. The chain carries TRBV7-9 and TRBJ2-1; TRBD2 aligns across 12 bases. With 5 bases clipped from V and 8 bases from J, the junction kept 10 bases outside the gene matches. The CDR3 has 16 amino acids. Looked up from germline, CDR1 is SEHNR and CDR2 is FQNEAQ (reference sequence). Full variable domain (rest looked up from reference TRBV7-9 and TRBJ2-1): DTGVSQNPRHKITKRGQNVTFRCDPISEHNRLYWYRQTLGQGPEFLTYFQNEAQLEKSRLLSDRFSAERPKGSFSTLEIQRTEQGDSAMYLCASSRGLAGRWDEQFFGPGTRLTVL.

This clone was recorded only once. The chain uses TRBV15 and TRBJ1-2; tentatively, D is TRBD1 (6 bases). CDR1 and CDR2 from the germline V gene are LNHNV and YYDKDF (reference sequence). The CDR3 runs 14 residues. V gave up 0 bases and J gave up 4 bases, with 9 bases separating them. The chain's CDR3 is CATSREDRGYGYTF. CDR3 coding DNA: TGTGCCACCAGCAGAGAGGACAGAGGCTATGGCTACACCTTC.

The CDR3 DNA sequence: TGTGCCAGCAGCAAACGACAGGGCTCCGGGGAGCTGTTTTTT. This sequence encodes CASSKRQGSGELFF. J is TRBJ2-2 and V is TRBV7-2; 7 bases are shared with TRBD1. V lost 5 bases, J lost 6 bases, and 6 bases stayed unmatched. CDR1 SGHTA and CDR2 FQGNSA come from the germline V gene. This CDR3 contains 14 residues.

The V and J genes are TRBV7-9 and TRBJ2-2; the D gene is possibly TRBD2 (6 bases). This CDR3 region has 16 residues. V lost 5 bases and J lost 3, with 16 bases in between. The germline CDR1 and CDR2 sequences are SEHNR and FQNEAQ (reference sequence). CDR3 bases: TGTGCCAGCAGCCCAGGAGGGGCAGGGCACACCGGGGAGCTGTTTTTT. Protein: CASSPGGAGHTGELFF.

The CDR3 here is CASSVDRARINIQYF. The DNA for the CDR3 is TGTGCCAGCAGCGTGGACAGGGCGAGGATAAACATTCAGTACTTC. The chain employs TRBV7-9 and TRBJ2-4, with 8 bases aligning to TRBD1. V shed 5 bases and J 6 bases; nucleotides not matched to a gene: 9. This CDR3 contains 15 residues. The germline gives CDR1 SEHNR, CDR2 FQNEAQ (reference sequence).

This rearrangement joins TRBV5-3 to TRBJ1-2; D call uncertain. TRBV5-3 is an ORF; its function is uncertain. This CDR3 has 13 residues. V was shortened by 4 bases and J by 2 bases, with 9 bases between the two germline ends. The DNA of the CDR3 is TGTGCCAGAAGCCCTGGGAGGAACTATGGCTACACCTTC. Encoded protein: CARSPGRNYGYTF.

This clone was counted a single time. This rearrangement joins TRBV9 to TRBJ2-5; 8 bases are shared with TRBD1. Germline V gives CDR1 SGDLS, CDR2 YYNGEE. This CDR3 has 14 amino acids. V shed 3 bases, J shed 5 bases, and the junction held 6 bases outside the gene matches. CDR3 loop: CASSDLDREETQYF. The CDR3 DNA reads TGTGCCAGCAGCGACTTGGACAGGGAGGAGACCCAGTACTTC.

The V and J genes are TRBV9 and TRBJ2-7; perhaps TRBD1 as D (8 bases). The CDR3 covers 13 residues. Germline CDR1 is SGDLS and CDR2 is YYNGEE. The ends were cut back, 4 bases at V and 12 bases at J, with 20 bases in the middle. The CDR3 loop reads CASSTGGGTTAYF. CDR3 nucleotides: TGTGCCAGCAGCACAGGGGGGGGGACAACTGCGTACTTC.

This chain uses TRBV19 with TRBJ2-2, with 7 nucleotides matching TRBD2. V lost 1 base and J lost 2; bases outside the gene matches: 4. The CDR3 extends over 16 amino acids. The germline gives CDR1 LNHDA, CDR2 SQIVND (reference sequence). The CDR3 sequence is CASSIAGGTNTGELFF. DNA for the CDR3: TGTGCCAGTAGTATAGCCGGGGGGACCAACACCGGGGAGCTGTTTTTT.

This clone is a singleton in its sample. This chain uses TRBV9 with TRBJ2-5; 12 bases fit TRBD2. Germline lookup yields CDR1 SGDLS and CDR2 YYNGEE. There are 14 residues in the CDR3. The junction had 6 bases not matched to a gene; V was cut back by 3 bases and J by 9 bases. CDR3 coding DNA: TGTGCCAGCAGCGAAGGACTAGCGGGGACGCCCCAGTACTTC. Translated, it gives CASSEGLAGTPQYF.

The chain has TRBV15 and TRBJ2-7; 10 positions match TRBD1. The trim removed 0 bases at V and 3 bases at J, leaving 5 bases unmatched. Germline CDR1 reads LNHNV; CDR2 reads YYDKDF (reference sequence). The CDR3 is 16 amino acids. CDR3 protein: CATSRERQGASYEQYF. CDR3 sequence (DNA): TGTGCCACCAGCAGAGAGCGACAGGGGGCAAGCTACGAGCAGTACTTC.

Written as DNA, the CDR3 is TGTGCTAGTGGGTACGGACTAGCGGGAGTTAGTTCCGGGGAGCTGTTTTTT. Its translation is CASGYGLAGVSSGELFF. V gene TRBV12-5 combines with J gene TRBJ2-2; 13 nucleotides match TRBD2. Germline CDR1 and CDR2: LGHNT and FRNRAP. V was pared by 6 bases and J by 6 bases, with 10 bases of the junction left unmatched. There are 17 residues in the CDR3.

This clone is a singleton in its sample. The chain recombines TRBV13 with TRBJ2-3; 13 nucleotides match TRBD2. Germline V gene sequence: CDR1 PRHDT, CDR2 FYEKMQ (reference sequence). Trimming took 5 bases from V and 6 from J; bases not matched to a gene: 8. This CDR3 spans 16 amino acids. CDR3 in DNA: TGTGCCAGCAGCCCGCCGACTAGCGGGGGGTGGGATACGCAGTATTTT. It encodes CASSPPTSGGWDTQYF.

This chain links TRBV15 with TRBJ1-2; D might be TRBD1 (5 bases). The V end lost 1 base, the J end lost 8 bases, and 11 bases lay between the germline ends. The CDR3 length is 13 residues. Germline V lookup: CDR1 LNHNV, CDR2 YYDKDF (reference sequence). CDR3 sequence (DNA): TGTGCCACCAGCAGAGGAAGGGGTGGAGGCTACACCTTC. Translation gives CATSRGRGGGYTF.

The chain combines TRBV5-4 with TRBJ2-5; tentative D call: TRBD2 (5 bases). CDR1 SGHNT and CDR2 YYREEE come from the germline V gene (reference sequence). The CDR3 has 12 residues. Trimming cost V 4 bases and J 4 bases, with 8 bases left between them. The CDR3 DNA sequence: TGTGCCAGCAGCCAGGACTTAGAGACCCAGTACTTC. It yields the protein CASSQDLETQYF.

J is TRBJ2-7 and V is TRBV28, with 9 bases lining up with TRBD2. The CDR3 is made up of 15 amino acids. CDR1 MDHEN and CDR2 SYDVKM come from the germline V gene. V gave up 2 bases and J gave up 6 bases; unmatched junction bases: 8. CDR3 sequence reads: CASSLGGAGGGEQYF. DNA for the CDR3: TGTGCCAGCAGTTTAGGTGGAGCGGGGGGCGGCGAGCAGTACTTC.

The CDR3 DNA reads TGCAGCGTGGGGCGACAGGGCCTGAACACTGAAGCTTTCTTT. Translating it yields CSVGRQGLNTEAFF. This chain connects TRBV29-1 to TRBJ1-1; TRBD1 matches 7 bases. This CDR3 contains 14 residues. V shed 6 bases and J 0 bases; nucleotides not matched to a gene: 7. Germline V gene lookup returns CDR1 SQVTM and CDR2 ANQGSEA.

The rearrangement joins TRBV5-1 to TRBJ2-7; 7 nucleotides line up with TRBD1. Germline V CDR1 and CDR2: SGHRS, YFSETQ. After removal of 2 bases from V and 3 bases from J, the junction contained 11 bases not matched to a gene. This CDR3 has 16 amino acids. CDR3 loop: CASSFSRSTGNYEQYF. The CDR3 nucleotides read TGCGCCAGCAGCTTTTCCCGATCGACAGGGAACTACGAGCAGTACTTC.

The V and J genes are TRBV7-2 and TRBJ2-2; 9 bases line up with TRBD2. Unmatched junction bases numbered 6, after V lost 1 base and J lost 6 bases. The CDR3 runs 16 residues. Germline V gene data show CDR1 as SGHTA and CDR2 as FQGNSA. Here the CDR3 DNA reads TGTGCCAGCAGCTTAGATAGCGGGAGTCACTCCGGGGAGCTGTTTTTT. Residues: CASSLDSGSHSGELFF. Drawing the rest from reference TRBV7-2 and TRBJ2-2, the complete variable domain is GAGVSQSPSNKVTEKGKDVELRCDPISGHTALYWYRQSLGQGLEFLIYFQGNSAPDKSGLPSDRFSAERTGGSVSTLTIQRTQQEDSAVYLCASSLDSGSHSGELFFGEGSRLTVL.

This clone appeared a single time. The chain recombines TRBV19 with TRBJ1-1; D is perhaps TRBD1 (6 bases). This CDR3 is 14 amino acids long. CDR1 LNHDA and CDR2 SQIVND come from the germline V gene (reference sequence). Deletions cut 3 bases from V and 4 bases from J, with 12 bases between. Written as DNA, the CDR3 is TGTGCCAGTAGTATGAGCAGGGGATCCACTGAAGCTTTCTTT. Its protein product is CASSMSRGSTEAFF.

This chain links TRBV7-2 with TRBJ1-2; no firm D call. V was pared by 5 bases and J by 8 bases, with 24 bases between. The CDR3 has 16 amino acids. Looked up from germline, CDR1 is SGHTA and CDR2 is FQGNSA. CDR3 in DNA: TGTGCCAGCAGCCTGCGGGCCGACATGGTCTACGGCGGCTACACCTTC. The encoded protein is CASSLRADMVYGGYTF.

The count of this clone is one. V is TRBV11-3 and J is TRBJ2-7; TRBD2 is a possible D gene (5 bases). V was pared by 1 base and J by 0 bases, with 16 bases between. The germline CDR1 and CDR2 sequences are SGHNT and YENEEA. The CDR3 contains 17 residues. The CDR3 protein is CASSLGLGMGASYEQYF. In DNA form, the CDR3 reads TGTGCCAGCAGCTTAGGACTTGGGATGGGAGCCTCCTACGAGCAGTACTTC.

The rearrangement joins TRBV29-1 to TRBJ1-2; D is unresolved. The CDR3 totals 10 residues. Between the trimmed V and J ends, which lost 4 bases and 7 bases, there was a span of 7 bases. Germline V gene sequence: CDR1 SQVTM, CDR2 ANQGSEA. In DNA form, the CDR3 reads TGCAGCGTTGTTGAGGGTGGCTACACCTTC. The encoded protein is CSVVEGGYTF. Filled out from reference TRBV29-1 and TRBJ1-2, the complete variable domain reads SAVISQKPSRDICQRGTSLTIQCQVDSQVTMMFWYRQQPGQSLTLIATANQGSEATYESGFVIDKFPISRPNLTFSTLTVSNMSPEDSSIYLCSVVEGGYTFGSGTRLTVV.